These 24 T cell receptor beta chains were sequenced from one sample in a study of cytomegalovirus exposure and HLA in healthy donors. PCR was performed using 60 Vbeta and 13 Jbeta primers. The method was immunoSEQ multiplex PCR; TCRdb's version includes in-frame clones alone and lacks a portion of them. The repertoire holds about 140,000 clones, with about 80% as singletons. Sequencing was carried out using PBMCs. The receptors derive from a man aged 25 to 40 in good health and CMV-seropositive.

The DNA of the CDR3 is TGCGCCAGCAGCCAAGGGGGGACAGGGTTTCCATACGAGCAGTACTTC. As protein: CASSQGGTGFPYEQYF. V is TRBV4-1 and J is TRBJ2-5; TRBD1 aligns across 9 bases. Matching the DNA end better, TRBJ2-7 makes the J call doubtful. CDR1 and CDR2 (germline): MGHRA, YSYEKL. The CDR3 has 16 amino acids.

On this clone: Additional DNA sequences in this sample encode the identical CDR3. The J gene is TRBJ1-1, the V gene TRBV30; TRBD1 matches at 10 bases. The germline CDR1 and CDR2 sequences are GTSNPN and SVGIG (reference sequence). The CDR3 covers 13 residues. The trim removed 1 base at V and 4 bases at J, leaving 0 bases unmatched. CDR3 sequence: CAWSGTGGTEAFF. In DNA form, the CDR3 reads TGTGCCTGGAGTGGGACAGGGGGCACTGAAGCTTTCTTT.

The chain employs TRBV2 and TRBJ2-5, with 7 bases matching TRBD1. The J call could be wrong; TRBJ2-7 is a better fit for the DNA end. CDR3 length equals 16 residues. The germline V gene has CDR1 SNHLY and CDR2 FYNNEI. The CDR3 loop is CASRAFRDRDSYEQYF. In DNA form, the CDR3 reads TGTGCCAGCAGAGCCTTCCGGGACAGAGACTCCTACGAGCAGTACTTC.

This clone was picked up a small number of times. V is TRBV18 and J is TRBJ1-4; a weak D match, TRBD1 (5 bases). V was trimmed by 3 bases and J by 4 bases, leaving 9 bases between them. Germline CDR1 reads KGHSH; CDR2 reads LQKENI. This CDR3 contains 14 residues. The CDR3 here is CASSPRQLNEKLFF. The CDR3, as DNA: TGTGCCAGCTCACCCAGACAGCTTAATGAAAAACTGTTTTTT.

J is TRBJ2-1 and V is TRBV7-3, with 9 bases lining up with TRBD2. CDR3 length: 15 residues. The germline gives CDR1 SGHTA, CDR2 FQGTGA. Trimming removed 5 bases from V and 7 bases from J; junction bases left unmatched: 9. The CDR3 here is CASSLSGLAVNEQFF. CDR3 sequence (DNA): TGTGCCAGCAGCCTCTCGGGACTAGCTGTGAATGAGCAGTTCTTC.

The chain has TRBV10-3 and TRBJ2-7; TRBD1 matches 7 bases. Per germline, CDR1 ENHRY and CDR2 SYGVKD. V dropped 4 bases and J dropped 3; count of bases not matched to a gene: 0. This CDR3 has 12 amino acids. The DNA for the CDR3 is TGTGCCATCAGTGGACAGGGCTACGAGCAGTACTTC. Its translation is CAISGQGYEQYF.

The chain has TRBV28 and TRBJ2-3, with TRBD2 matching over 13 bases. The CDR3 covers 16 residues. Losses at the gene ends were 4 bases for V and 2 bases for J; bases not matched to a gene: 3. CDR1 MDHEN and CDR2 SYDVKM come from the germline V gene. DNA of the CDR3: TGTGCCAGCAGTTCGGGACTAGCGGGGCTCACAGATACGCAGTATTTT. This codes for CASSSGLAGLTDTQYF.

The rearrangement joins TRBV28 to TRBJ2-3; 7 bases are a match to TRBD2. The CDR3 is made up of 16 amino acids. Germline V lookup: CDR1 MDHEN, CDR2 SYDVKM. V trimming: 6 bases; J trimming: 0 bases; junction bases outside the gene matches: 9. CDR3 amino acids: CASRPSGYRSTDTQYF. For the CDR3, the DNA is TGTGCCAGCAGGCCTAGCGGATACCGCAGCACAGATACGCAGTATTTT.

This clone was seen a handful of times. This chain connects TRBV5-6 to TRBJ2-7, with 7 nucleotides matching TRBD2. J was trimmed by 5 bases and V by 4 bases; bases with no gene match: 6. CDR1 SGHDT and CDR2 YYEEEE come from the germline V gene. CDR3 length: 13 residues. DNA for the CDR3: TGTGCCAGCAGCCTTGGACTAGTCGACGAGCAGTACTTC. Protein product: CASSLGLVDEQYF.

This clone has just one count. The chain is built from TRBV6-5 and TRBJ2-5, with a weak D call TRBD1 (5 bases). This CDR3 has 14 residues. CDR1 and CDR2 from the germline V gene are MNHEY and SVGAGI. V was trimmed by 2 bases and J by 5 bases, leaving 12 bases between them. CDR3 region: CASSYGQGAETQYF. CDR3 bases: TGTGCCAGCAGTTACGGGCAGGGCGCTGAGACCCAGTACTTC.

The CDR3 DNA is TGTGCCAGCAGCTTATCGGGGGGGAACACTGAAGCTTTCTTT. Translated, it gives CASSLSGGNTEAFF. J is TRBJ1-1 and V is TRBV7-2; D possibly corresponds to TRBD1 (5 bases). Germline-derived CDR1 and CDR2 are SGHTA and FQGNSA. Trimming cost V 2 bases and J 1 base, with 8 bases left between them. The CDR3 totals 14 residues.

The chain couples TRBV5-4 to TRBJ2-7; TRBD2 aligns across 9 bases. The trim removed 4 bases at V and 4 bases at J, leaving 9 bases unmatched. Germline loops: CDR1 SGHNT, CDR2 YYREEE (reference sequence). CDR3 size: 15 residues. The CDR3 DNA follows: TGTGCCAGCAGCCCCCCCTCTAGCGGGATGTACGAGCAGTACTTC. Its protein is CASSPPSSGMYEQYF.

The rearrangement links TRBV5-1 to TRBJ2-5; 11 bases agree with TRBD1. The DNA end is a closer match to TRBJ2-7, so the J assignment may be wrong. CDR3 size: 18 residues. Germline V gene data show CDR1 as SGHRS and CDR2 as YFSETQ. CDR3 sequence reads: CASSLFSGTGGVSYEQYF. In nucleotides, the CDR3 is TGCGCCAGCAGCTTGTTTTCAGGGACAGGGGGTGTCTCCTACGAGCAGTACTTC.

The V gene is TRBV6-1, the J gene TRBJ1-3; 7 nucleotides line up with TRBD1. Germline V lookup: CDR1 MNHNS, CDR2 SASEGT. The CDR3 loop spans 16 amino acids. Trimming at V came to 0 bases and at J to 4 bases, leaving 6 bases not matched to a gene. The CDR3 spells CASSEAGRGRGNTIYF. CDR3 sequence (DNA): TGTGCCAGCAGTGAAGCCGGAAGGGGGCGAGGAAACACCATATATTTT.

The chain employs TRBV28 and TRBJ1-4, with 9 bases that match TRBD1. The CDR3 contains 14 residues. Germline lookup yields CDR1 MDHEN and CDR2 SYDVKM. Trimming cost V 5 bases and J 8 bases; bases outside gene matches: 6. In DNA, the CDR3 is TGTGCCAGCAGTACTACAGGGGGCGGGGAAAAACTGTTTTTT. It codes for CASSTTGGGEKLFF.

The chain has TRBV7-9 and TRBJ1-1; D unresolved. V was trimmed by 0 bases and J by 5 bases, leaving 7 bases between them. Germline V gene sequence: CDR1 SEHNR, CDR2 FQNEAQ (reference sequence). This CDR3 region has 13 residues. The CDR3 loop is CASSLAPLTEAFF. The CDR3 region has the DNA TGTGCCAGCAGCTTAGCCCCCCTAACTGAAGCTTTCTTT. The entire variable domain, with the rest obtained from reference TRBV7-9 and TRBJ1-1, is as follows: DTGVSQNPRHKITKRGQNVTFRCDPISEHNRLYWYRQTLGQGPEFLTYFQNEAQLEKSRLLSDRFSAERPKGSFSTLEIQRTEQGDSAMYLCASSLAPLTEAFFGQGTRLTVV.

The chain uses TRBV18 and TRBJ2-3; D uncertain. CDR3 length: 14 residues. Germline V CDR1 and CDR2: KGHSH, LQKENI. V lost 6 bases to trimming and J lost 1 base, with 11 bases between them. CDR3 in amino acids: CASSLVSGTDTQYF. CDR3 bases: TGTGCCAGCTCCCTCGTGTCAGGCACAGATACGCAGTATTTT.

The chain is built from TRBV27 and TRBJ2-2, with 8 bases identical to TRBD1. The trim removed 6 bases at V and 6 bases at J, leaving 12 bases unmatched. Germline CDR1 is MNHEY and CDR2 is SMNVEV (reference sequence). This CDR3 spans 16 amino acids. The CDR3 region is CASSIGTGRLSGELFF. CDR3 in DNA: TGTGCCAGCAGCATCGGGACAGGCCGATTGTCCGGGGAGCTGTTTTTT.

J is TRBJ2-4 and V is TRBV4-2; 8 bases are a match to TRBD2. Germline V gene data show CDR1 as LGHNA and CDR2 as YNFKEQ. With 4 bases clipped from V and 5 bases from J, the junction kept 16 bases outside the gene matches. The CDR3 totals 18 residues. DNA for the CDR3: TGTGCCAGCAGCCCATCCATTCGGGAGGGGCCATGGGAAAACATTCAGTACTTC. Encoded protein: CASSPSIREGPWENIQYF.

This clone has just one count. The J gene is TRBJ2-5, the V gene TRBV6-1; TRBD2 agrees at 7 bases. The last part of the DNA fits TRBJ2-7 better; the J call may be wrong. The CDR3 is made up of 14 amino acids. Germline V gene lookup returns CDR1 MNHNS and CDR2 SASEGT. The CDR3 DNA is TGTGCCAGCAGTGCTGGAGCGGGGTTCTACGAGCAGTACTTC. It specifies CASSAGAGFYEQYF.

The rearrangement joins TRBV5-4 to TRBJ1-3; no clear D gene. The CDR3 extends over 13 amino acids. The germline V gene encodes CDR1 SGHNT and CDR2 YYREEE (reference sequence). With 0 bases removed from V and 3 bases from J, the gap between germline ends came to 4 bases. DNA of the CDR3: TGTGCCAGCAGCTTGGCGTTTGGAAACACCATATATTTT. Translating gives CASSLAFGNTIYF.

This rearrangement joins TRBV28 to TRBJ1-4; TRBD1 aligns across 8 bases. The CDR3 is 15 amino acids. Per the germline V gene, CDR1 is MDHEN and CDR2 is SYDVKM. Losses at the gene ends were 3 bases for V and 2 bases for J; bases not matched to a gene: 2. The CDR3 region is CASSLDRVTNEKLFF. CDR3 sequence (DNA): TGTGCCAGCAGTTTGGACAGGGTGACTAATGAAAAACTGTTTTTT. The complete variable domain, with remaining parts taken from reference TRBV28 and TRBJ1-4, reads DVKVTQSSRYLVKRTGEKVFLECVQDMDHENMFWYRQDPGLGLRLIYFSYDVKMKEKGDIPEGYSVSREKKERFSLILESASTNQTSMYLCASSLDRVTNEKLFFGSGTQLSVL.

The chain employs TRBV2 and TRBJ2-2; D may be TRBD1 (7 bases). This CDR3 has 14 amino acids. Between the trimmed V and J ends, which lost 7 bases and 4 bases, there was a span of 13 bases. Germline CDR1 is SNHLY and CDR2 is FYNNEI. The CDR3 nucleotides read TGTGCCAGCAAGGAGGGGGCGCGCACCGGGGAGCTGTTTTTT. Translated, it gives CASKEGARTGELFF.

The rearrangement joins TRBV11-1 to TRBJ2-3; a weak D match, TRBD1 (5 bases). This CDR3 spans 16 amino acids. V gave up 8 bases and J gave up 0 bases, with 18 bases separating them. Per germline, CDR1 SGHAT and CDR2 FQDESV (reference sequence). The CDR3 DNA is TGTGCCAGCCGCCGGAGTGGGGCGGAGAGCACAGATACGCAGTATTTT. Protein sequence: CASRRSGAESTDTQYF.